Shown below are 12 T cell receptor beta chains from a single sample sequenced in a study of PD-L1 blockade in urothelial cancer. Specified time point: pretreatment peripheral blood. Measured with immunoSEQ multiplex PCR; TCRdb has only the in-frame clones, and not every one. In the table there are roughly 47,000 clones, about four fifths of which are singletons. The specimen was PBMCs, collected around atezolizumab (anti-PD-L1) treatment. Receptors originate from a man between 65 and 85 years old with urothelial cancer.

There are a few counts of this clone. The chain carries TRBV12-5 and TRBJ2-1; the D gene is possibly TRBD2 (5 bases). This CDR3 has 15 residues. In germline, CDR1 is LGHNT, CDR2 FRNRAP. Trimming removed 6 bases at V and 4 bases at J, with 16 bases between. The CDR3: CASGPSRGYYNEQFF. For the CDR3, the DNA is TGTGCTAGTGGCCCTTCTCGCGGGTATTACAATGAGCAGTTCTTC.

The chain is built from TRBV2 and TRBJ1-2; maybe TRBD1 (6 bases). The CDR3 contains 13 residues. Trimming stripped 8 bases from V and 4 bases from J, with 14 bases between. CDR1 is SNHLY and CDR2 is FYNNEI in the germline V gene. The CDR3 loop is CASQLDRSYGYTF. As DNA, the CDR3 is TGTGCCAGCCAATTAGACAGGAGCTATGGCTACACCTTC. The full variable domain, rest sourced from reference TRBV2 and TRBJ1-2, is EPEVTQTPSHQVTQMGQEVILRCVPISNHLYFYWYRQILGQKVEFLVSFYNNEISEKSEIFDDQFSVERPDGSNFTLKIRSTKLEDSAMYFCASQLDRSYGYTFGSGTRLTVV.

In DNA form, the CDR3 reads TGTGCCAGTAGGCGGGCTAGCGAATACAATGAGCAGTTCTTC. Encoded protein: CASRRASEYNEQFF. This chain connects TRBV19 to TRBJ2-1, with a weak D call TRBD2 (6 bases). The CDR3 runs to 14 residues. The V end lost 6 bases, the J end lost 4 bases, and 13 bases lay between the germline ends. Germline V gene lookup returns CDR1 LNHDA and CDR2 SQIVND (reference sequence).

The DNA of the CDR3 is TGTGCCAGCAGCCTTCCAGGGGCTAGCGGTTCCTACGAGCAGTACTTC. Its protein is CASSLPGASGSYEQYF. The V call is TRBV7-9, the J call TRBJ2-7; tentatively, D is TRBD2 (7 bases). V shed 5 bases and J shed 1 base, with 18 bases lying between them. The CDR3 covers 16 residues. Germline V lookup: CDR1 SEHNR, CDR2 FQNEAQ (reference sequence).

The CDR3 reads CASRSGPSTDTQYF. The CDR3 nucleotides are TGTGCCAGCAGAAGCGGCCCTAGCACAGATACGCAGTATTTT. The chain links TRBV9 to TRBJ2-3, with TRBD2 as a possible D gene (5 bases). V shed 5 bases and J shed 0 bases, with 10 bases lying between them. From germline, CDR1 is SGDLS and CDR2 YYNGEE. The CDR3 is 14 amino acids.

V is TRBV4-1 and J is TRBJ2-7; a possible D gene is TRBD1 (6 bases). Germline V gives CDR1 MGHRA, CDR2 YSYEKL. CDR3 length: 17 residues. Deletions cut 1 base from V and 1 base from J, with 17 bases between. The CDR3 protein is CASSQVHRQAASYEQYF. CDR3 bases: TGCGCCAGCAGCCAAGTTCATAGACAGGCGGCATCCTACGAGCAGTACTTC.

V gene TRBV5-6 combines with J gene TRBJ1-3; TRBD1 is a possible D gene (6 bases). The CDR3 length is 15 residues. Trimming stripped 2 bases from V and 2 bases from J, with 11 bases between. Germline CDR1 and CDR2: SGHDT and YYEEEE. CDR3 residues: CASSFLQGAGNTIYF. The CDR3 DNA reads TGTGCCAGCAGCTTTTTACAGGGTGCTGGAAACACCATATATTTT. Combining the CDR3 with reference TRBV5-6 and TRBJ1-3 gives the whole variable domain DAGVTQSPTHLIKTRGQQVTLRCSPKSGHDTVSWYQQALGQGPQFIFQYYEEEERQRGNFPDRFSGHQFPNYSSELNVNALLLGDSALYLCASSFLQGAGNTIYFGEGSWLTVV.

This rearrangement joins TRBV5-1 to TRBJ1-1; 12 bases are a match to TRBD1. V lost 6 bases and J lost 1; bases outside the gene matches: 4. The CDR3 contains 15 residues. Germline V gene data show CDR1 as SGHRS and CDR2 as YFSETQ. The CDR3 sequence: CASTGTGGANTEAFF. In DNA, the CDR3 is TGCGCCAGCACCGGGACAGGGGGCGCGAACACTGAAGCTTTCTTT.

There are a few counts of this clone. This chain connects TRBV7-2 to TRBJ1-1; D gene ambiguous. Deletions cut 1 base from V and 0 bases from J, with 6 bases between. This CDR3 comprises 14 residues. Germline CDR1 reads SGHTA; CDR2 reads FQGNSA. As DNA, the CDR3 is TGTGCCAGCAGCTTAGACATTATGAACACTGAAGCTTTCTTT. Encoded protein: CASSLDIMNTEAFF.

CDR3 bases: TGTGCCAGTACCCCCCGGGGGTCGAACACTGAAGCTTTCTTT. This codes for CASTPRGSNTEAFF. J is TRBJ1-1 and V is TRBV19; weak D call: TRBD1 (5 bases). The V gene lost 7 bases and the J gene lost 1 base, with 13 bases spanning the gap. Germline V CDR1 and CDR2: LNHDA, SQIVND (reference sequence). This CDR3 comprises 14 residues. Together with reference TRBV19 and TRBJ1-1, the CDR3 gives the full variable domain: DGGITQSPKYLFRKEGQNVTLSCEQNLNHDAMYWYRQDPGQGLRLIYYSQIVNDFQKGDIAEGYSVSREKKESFPLTVTSAQKNPTAFYLCASTPRGSNTEAFFGQGTRLTVV.

The V call is TRBV29-1, the J call TRBJ2-1; 8 nucleotides line up with TRBD2. The CDR3 contains 15 residues. With 3 bases clipped from V and 8 bases from J, the junction kept 12 bases outside the gene matches. Per the germline V gene, CDR1 is SQVTM and CDR2 is ANQGSEA. CDR3 in amino acids: CSVDNRAGARYEQFF. The DNA for the CDR3 is TGCAGCGTTGATAATCGAGCGGGAGCAAGGTATGAGCAGTTCTTC.

The chain couples TRBV12-5 to TRBJ1-5; no clear D gene. Per germline, CDR1 LGHNT and CDR2 FRNRAP. The CDR3 spans 13 residues. The germline V and J ends were trimmed by 5 bases and 0 bases, with 5 bases remaining between them. The CDR3 sequence: CASGVNSNQPQHF. The CDR3 DNA is TGTGCTAGTGGTGTAAATAGCAATCAGCCCCAGCATTTT.